These 19 T cell receptor beta chains were all obtained from the same sample, sequenced in a study of blood T cells in healthy people across ages. The use of a sample-barcoded 5' primer and a J-beta primer mix characterized a second PCR of roughly 7 to 11 cycles. Using its own MiXCR run on the 5' RACE reads, TCRdb lists one record per CDR3 protein. The data hold over a million distinct CDR3 sequences, with roughly 40% observed a single time. Sequencing was done on a sample of blood. The receptors originated from a woman younger than 35 in good health.

This clonotype came up once. V and J are TRBV6-5 and TRBJ2-2; no reliable D call. Trimming cost V 0 bases and J 4 bases, with 18 bases left between them. This CDR3 is 18 amino acids long. Germline V gene sequence: CDR1 MNHEY, CDR2 SVGAGI. The DNA for the CDR3 is TGTGCCAGCAGTTACTCTCTTCGGGCTACCCTGAGCACCGGGGAGCTGTTTTTT. Amino acid sequence: CASSYSLRATLSTGELFF.

This clonotype was detected only a few times. The chain couples TRBV30 to TRBJ1-2; a possible D gene is TRBD1 (5 bases). The germline V and J ends were trimmed by 2 bases and 3 bases, with 10 bases remaining between them. The CDR3 extends over 13 amino acids. The germline gives CDR1 GTSNPN, CDR2 SVGIG (reference sequence). The chain's CDR3 is CAWSSGMDYGYTF. For the CDR3, the DNA is TGTGCCTGGAGTTCAGGGATGGACTATGGCTACACCTTC.

This clonotype has just a few counts. The rearrangement joins TRBV20-1 to TRBJ2-7; D is uncertain. Germline CDR1 reads DFQATT; CDR2 reads SNEGSKA (reference sequence). V was trimmed by 6 bases and J by 2 bases, leaving 11 bases between them. The CDR3 has 12 amino acids. CDR3 sequence: CSAGSDAYEQYF. As DNA, the CDR3 is TGCAGTGCAGGTTCGGATGCCTACGAGCAGTACTTC.

Many counts were recorded for this clonotype. The rearrangement links TRBV6-1 to TRBJ2-3; TRBD1 matches 9 bases. Unmatched junction bases numbered 6, after V lost 5 bases and J lost 3 bases. Germline lookup yields CDR1 MNHNS and CDR2 SASEGT. CDR3 length equals 15 residues. This chain's CDR3 is CASSQGQGITDTQYF. The CDR3, as DNA: TGTGCCAGCAGTCAGGGACAGGGTATTACAGATACGCAGTATTTT.

The rearrangement joins TRBV12-3 or TRBV12-4 to TRBJ1-5; 9 bases align to TRBD1. V dropped 3 bases and J dropped 3; count of bases not matched to a gene: 6. The CDR3 has 16 residues. The CDR3 DNA reads TGTGCCAGCAGTTTTCGGGGGACAGGGATCAATCAGCCCCAGCATTTT. It specifies CASSFRGTGINQPQHF.

In its sample, this clonotype was seen a few times. V usage is TRBV6-5 and J usage is TRBJ2-2; possible D gene TRBD1, 6 bases. Germline V gene sequence: CDR1 MNHEY, CDR2 SVGAGI. V was pared by 8 bases and J by 3 bases, with 10 bases between. The CDR3 runs 13 residues. This chain's CDR3 is CASGGQYTGELFF. CDR3 DNA: TGTGCCAGCGGGGGACAATACACCGGGGAGCTGTTTTTT.

This clonotype was picked up a small number of times. The CDR3 DNA reads TGTGCCTGGAGGGACAGTTGGCCGATCCCCCGTTATGGCTACACCTTC. Its translation: CAWRDSWPIPRYGYTF. The rearrangement links TRBV30 to TRBJ1-2; possible D gene TRBD1, 6 bases. CDR3 size: 16 residues. Germline CDR1 is GTSNPN and CDR2 is SVGIG (reference sequence). The V end lost 3 bases, the J end lost 5 bases, and 22 bases lay between the germline ends.

The chain joins TRBV18 to TRBJ2-1; the match to TRBD2 covers 7 bases. The J segment lost 6 bases and the V segment lost 4 bases, leaving 9 bases of the junction unmatched. Germline V CDR1 and CDR2: KGHSH, LQKENI. The CDR3 length is 15 residues. CDR3 sequence reads: CASSQDGGGGNEQFF. CDR3 sequence (DNA): TGTGCCAGCTCACAAGACGGAGGCGGGGGCAATGAGCAGTTCTTC.

The chain combines TRBV5-1 with TRBJ2-7, with unresolved D. The J call may be faulty, since TRBJ2-5 better matches the DNA end. The V gene's germline CDR1 is SGHRS and CDR2 YFSETQ. This CDR3 has 14 residues. The chain's CDR3 is CASSPLGRSETQYF. DNA for the CDR3: TGCGCCAGCAGCCCACTGGGCAGGTCAGAGACCCAGTACTTC.

The chain joins TRBV27 to TRBJ2-7, with D perhaps matching TRBD1 (6 bases). The CDR3 contains 16 residues. Between the trimmed V and J ends, which lost 5 bases and 7 bases, there was a span of 24 bases. The V gene's germline CDR1 is MNHEY and CDR2 SMNVEV (reference sequence). The CDR3 bases are TGTGCCAGCAGTCCCCTGGACAGCTACTCCTACAATGAGCAGTACTTC. As protein: CASSPLDSYSYNEQYF.

This clonotype was found a few times. The chain recombines TRBV10-3 with TRBJ2-1, with D unresolved. The length of the CDR3 is 13 residues. V dropped 11 bases and J dropped 5 bases, with 16 bases sitting between them. The germline V gene has CDR1 ENHRY and CDR2 SYGVKD. CDR3 protein: CALGLGYDNEQFF. The CDR3 region has the DNA TGTGCCCTGGGTTTAGGATACGACAATGAGCAGTTCTTC.

V is TRBV6-1 and J is TRBJ2-3; 7 nucleotides align to TRBD2. CDR3 size: 14 residues. The V gene end was trimmed by 11 bases and the J gene end by 0 bases; junction bases not matched to a gene: 8. Germline V gene sequence: CDR1 MNHNS, CDR2 SASEGT. The CDR3: CAGGVAGSTDTQYF. The CDR3 DNA reads as TGTGCCGGGGGGGTAGCGGGTAGCACAGATACGCAGTATTTT.

The chain has TRBV18 and TRBJ2-7; D may be TRBD2 (6 bases). Germline loops: CDR1 KGHSH, CDR2 LQKENI. Deletions cut 4 bases from V and 1 base from J, with 11 bases between. The CDR3 has 14 amino acids. The CDR3 region has the DNA TGTGCCAGCTCACAAGCGGGCCAGTCCTACGAGCAGTACTTC. This codes for CASSQAGQSYEQYF.

The rearrangement links TRBV7-2 to TRBJ2-5; possibly TRBD1 or TRBD2 for D (6 bases each). The V end lost 5 bases, the J end lost 2 bases, and 18 bases lay between the germline ends. The CDR3 has 16 residues. Germline lookup yields CDR1 SGHTA and CDR2 FQGNSA. The CDR3 is CASSPRGTILQETQYF. The CDR3 bases are TGTGCCAGCAGCCCCCGGGGGACAATTTTACAAGAGACCCAGTACTTC.

The V call is TRBV7-9, the J call TRBJ2-3, with TRBD2 as a possible D gene (5 bases). The CDR3 sequence is 16 residues long. The germline gives CDR1 SEHNR, CDR2 FQNEAQ (reference sequence). Between the trimmed V and J ends, which lost 5 bases and 2 bases, there was a span of 17 bases. The CDR3 protein is CASSRNLGSATDTQYF. The CDR3 region has the DNA TGTGCCAGCAGCCGAAACCTTGGGAGTGCCACAGATACGCAGTATTTT.

The chain has TRBV28 and TRBJ2-2, with 11 nucleotides matching TRBD2. Germline-derived CDR1 and CDR2 are MDHEN and SYDVKM. Trimming cost V 7 bases and J 3 bases; bases outside gene matches: 7. The CDR3 sequence is 16 residues long. CDR3 bases: TGTGCCAGCACCCCCCTAGCGGGGGGTTACACCGGGGAGCTGTTTTTT. It codes for CASTPLAGGYTGELFF.

This chain joins TRBV29-1 and TRBJ2-7; 11 bases fit TRBD2. The V gene end was trimmed by 1 base and the J gene end by 0 bases; junction bases not matched to a gene: 8. This CDR3 comprises 17 residues. Looked up from germline, CDR1 is SQVTM and CDR2 is ANQGSEA. The CDR3 region has the DNA TGCAGCGTTGAAGGGCTAGCGGGGGGCCCCGGCTCCTACGAGCAGTACTTC. It yields the protein CSVEGLAGGPGSYEQYF.

The chain couples TRBV5-1 to TRBJ2-2; possibly TRBD2 for D (5 bases). Germline V gene sequence: CDR1 SGHRS, CDR2 YFSETQ. Trimming took 1 base from V and 4 from J, leaving 11 bases between them. This CDR3 has 15 residues. CDR3 coding DNA: TGCGCCAGCAGCTTGAGAAGCGGAGGCACCGGGGAGCTGTTTTTT. Its protein product is CASSLRSGGTGELFF.

This clonotype was found a few times. The gene calls are TRBV29-1 and TRBJ1-5; 8 bases fit TRBD1. Trimming cost V 3 bases and J 2 bases; bases outside gene matches: 3. The CDR3 is 14 amino acids. Per germline, CDR1 SQVTM and CDR2 ANQGSEA. The CDR3 region is CSVDSGQGNQPQHF. In DNA form, the CDR3 reads TGCAGCGTTGACTCGGGACAGGGCAATCAGCCCCAGCATTTT.